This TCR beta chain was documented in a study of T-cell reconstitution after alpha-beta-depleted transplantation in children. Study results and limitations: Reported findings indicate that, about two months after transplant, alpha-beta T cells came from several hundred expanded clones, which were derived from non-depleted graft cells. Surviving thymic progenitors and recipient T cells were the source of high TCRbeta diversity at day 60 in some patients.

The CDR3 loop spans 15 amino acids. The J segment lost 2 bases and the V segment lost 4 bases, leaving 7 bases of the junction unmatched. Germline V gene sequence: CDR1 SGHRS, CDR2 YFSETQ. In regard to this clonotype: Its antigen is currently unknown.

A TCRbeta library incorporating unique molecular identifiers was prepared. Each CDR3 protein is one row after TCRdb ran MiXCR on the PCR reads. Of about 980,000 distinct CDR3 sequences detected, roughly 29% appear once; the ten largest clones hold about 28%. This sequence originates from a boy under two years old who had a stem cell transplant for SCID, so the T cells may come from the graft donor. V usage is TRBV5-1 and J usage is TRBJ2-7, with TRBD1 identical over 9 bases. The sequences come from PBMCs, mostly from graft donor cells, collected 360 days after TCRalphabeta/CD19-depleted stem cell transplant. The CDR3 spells CASSTRTGAPYEQYF. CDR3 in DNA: TGCGCCAGCAGCACAAGGACAGGGGCTCCCTACGAGCAGTACTTC.